Presented here are 28 T cell receptor beta chains from one specimen sequenced in a study of T cell responses to AZD1222 COVID-19 vaccine. Sequencing used immunoSEQ multiplex PCR; TCRdb keeps in-frame clones, though not all of them. The table records around 140,000 clones, 93% of them present only once. Sequencing used peripheral blood, obtained on day 0 of AZD1222 vaccination. Receptors were obtained from an adult in good health.

The chain joins TRBV4-1 to TRBJ2-5; 11 bases line up with TRBD2. J gave up 5 bases and V 5 bases, and 7 bases lay outside the gene matches. The CDR3 totals 15 residues. Germline CDR1 and CDR2: MGHRA and YSYEKL. CDR3 bases: TGCGCCAGCAGCTTTGGACTAGCGGGCCTGGAGACCCAGTACTTC. This encodes CASSFGLAGLETQYF.

The genes are TRBV4-2 and TRBJ2-7; a possible D gene is TRBD2 (5 bases). V lost 4 bases and J 0 bases, leaving 13 bases between the germline ends. This CDR3 has 15 amino acids. Per the germline V gene, CDR1 is LGHNA and CDR2 is YNFKEQ. The DNA of the CDR3 is TGTGCCAGCAGCCCGGAGGTTTATAGCTCCTACGAGCAGTACTTC. It codes for CASSPEVYSSYEQYF.

The rearrangement joins TRBV6-5 to TRBJ1-2; D not resolved. Germline CDR1 is MNHEY and CDR2 is SVGAGI. Trimming took 4 bases from V and 8 from J, leaving 17 bases between them. There are 14 residues in the CDR3. This CDR3 reads CASSSTPRSDGYTF. As DNA, the CDR3 is TGTGCCAGCAGTTCCACACCACGTAGCGACGGCTACACCTTC.

This chain links TRBV30 with TRBJ1-4; D may be TRBD1 (5 bases). CDR1 and CDR2 (germline): GTSNPN, SVGIG (reference sequence). This CDR3 comprises 16 residues. The V and J ends lost 1 base and 7 bases respectively, with 19 bases between them. The CDR3 loop reads CAWSAPEFSRGEKLFF. The CDR3 region has the DNA TGTGCCTGGAGTGCCCCGGAGTTCTCGAGGGGTGAAAAACTGTTTTTT.

Details on this clone: Other nucleotide sequences in the sample specify the same CDR3. The gene calls are TRBV5-6 and TRBJ1-2; D is uncertain. Germline CDR1 reads SGHDT; CDR2 reads YYEEEE. The CDR3 has 13 residues. V lost 0 bases, J lost 1 base, and 4 bases lay in between. Here the CDR3 DNA reads TGTGCCAGCAGCTTGGGCGGTAACTATGGCTACACCTTC. Encoded protein: CASSLGGNYGYTF.

V is TRBV4-3 and J is TRBJ2-7, with D tentatively TRBD2 (6 bases). CDR3 size: 15 residues. From germline, CDR1 is LGHNA and CDR2 YSLEER. V was trimmed by 0 bases and J by 2 bases, leaving 11 bases between them. The CDR3, as DNA: TGCGCCAGCAGCCAAGACCTAGCGAGAACCTACGAGCAGTACTTC. It is translated as CASSQDLARTYEQYF.

This chain joins TRBV29-1 and TRBJ1-2; 8 bases map to TRBD1. Germline CDR1 and CDR2: SQVTM and ANQGSEA. The CDR3 length is 13 residues. V lost 4 bases and J lost 8; bases outside the gene matches: 9. The CDR3 DNA follows: TGCAGCGTTGCGGCCGGGACAGGCCGGGGCTACACCTTC. Translating gives CSVAAGTGRGYTF.

The gene calls are TRBV27 and TRBJ1-1; 7 bases fit TRBD1. With 1 base clipped from V and 2 bases from J, the junction kept 7 bases outside the gene matches. CDR3 length: 16 amino acids. CDR1 and CDR2 (germline): MNHEY, SMNVEV (reference sequence). CDR3 sequence reads: CASSLWSGTANTEAFF. For the CDR3, the DNA is TGTGCCAGCAGTTTATGGTCGGGGACAGCTAACACTGAAGCTTTCTTT.

This chain uses TRBV7-6 with TRBJ1-5, with TRBD1 matching 7 bases. The germline V gene encodes CDR1 SGHVS and CDR2 FNYEAQ. The CDR3 extends over 19 amino acids. CDR3 coding DNA: TGTCCCTTGGAGGGGGCGCGGGCTCCTGGGCGCTATAGCAATCAGCCCCAGCATTTT. Protein product: CPLEGARAPGRYSNQPQHF. The full variable domain, completed using reference TRBV7-6 and TRBJ1-5, is GAGVSQSPRYKVTKRGQDVALRCDPISGHVSLYWYRQALGQGPEFLTYFNYEAQQDKSGLPNDRFSAERPEGSISTLTIQRTEQRDSAMYRCPLEGARAPGRYSNQPQHFGDGTRLSIL.

The rearrangement links TRBV30 to TRBJ2-3; TRBD2 matches 7 bases. V lost 2 bases and J lost 2; bases outside the gene matches: 10. This CDR3 spans 16 amino acids. Germline V gives CDR1 GTSNPN, CDR2 SVGIG (reference sequence). As DNA, the CDR3 is TGTGCCTGGAGTCTCGGGGCTAGCGGAAACACAGATACGCAGTATTTT. Residues: CAWSLGASGNTDTQYF.

The rearrangement joins TRBV2 to TRBJ1-1; D perhaps matches TRBD1 (5 bases). The CDR3 runs to 15 residues. CDR1 SNHLY and CDR2 FYNNEI come from the germline V gene. With 1 base removed from V and 5 bases from J, the gap between germline ends came to 14 bases. The CDR3 region is CASSEGVQGWTEAFF. The CDR3 nucleotides read TGTGCCAGCAGTGAAGGAGTGCAGGGATGGACTGAAGCTTTCTTT.

The chain is built from TRBV6-4 and TRBJ2-3; D gene uncertain. The CDR3 totals 13 residues. Trimming took 2 bases from V and 2 from J, leaving 5 bases between them. In germline, CDR1 is MRHNA, CDR2 SNTAGT. The CDR3 loop reads CASSDGVTDTQYF. In nucleotides, the CDR3 is TGTGCCAGCAGTGACGGGGTCACAGATACGCAGTATTTT.

J is TRBJ1-2 and V is TRBV28; D not resolved. This CDR3 comprises 12 residues. Deletions cut 7 bases from V and 3 bases from J, with 9 bases between. Germline V gene sequence: CDR1 MDHEN, CDR2 SYDVKM. The CDR3 bases are TGTGCCAGCAACGGGCAAGACTATGGCTACACCTTC. Translation gives CASNGQDYGYTF.

V gene TRBV20-1 combines with J gene TRBJ2-4; D gene ambiguous. Germline-derived CDR1 and CDR2 are DFQATT and SNEGSKA (reference sequence). The V and J ends lost 5 bases and 8 bases respectively, with 10 bases between them. The CDR3 loop spans 11 amino acids. In nucleotides, the CDR3 is TGCAGTGCTCTCAATTCCGACATTCAGTACTTC. Translation gives CSALNSDIQYF.

The rearrangement uses TRBV24-1 and TRBJ2-1, with 7 bases aligning to TRBD1. Germline-derived CDR1 and CDR2 are KGHDR and SFDVKD. The CDR3 is 15 amino acids. The J segment lost 7 bases and the V segment lost 2 bases, leaving 7 bases of the junction unmatched. The CDR3 region is CATSDSVTGSNEQFF. The CDR3 nucleotides are TGTGCCACCAGTGATTCGGTGACAGGGAGTAATGAGCAGTTCTTC.

V usage is TRBV19 and J usage is TRBJ1-1; no clear D. Germline V gene lookup returns CDR1 LNHDA and CDR2 SQIVND (reference sequence). The length of the CDR3 is 12 residues. V was pared by 6 bases and J by 1 base, with 6 bases between. The CDR3 loop is CASSRENTEAFF. CDR3 DNA: TGTGCCAGTAGCAGAGAGAACACTGAAGCTTTCTTT.

The V call is TRBV5-6, the J call TRBJ2-1; D possibly corresponds to TRBD2 (6 bases). Germline-derived CDR1 and CDR2 are SGHDT and YYEEEE. The CDR3 has 15 residues. V lost 2 bases to trimming and J lost 6 bases, with 15 bases between them. The CDR3: CASSFDGSRRNEQFF. CDR3 bases: TGTGCCAGCAGCTTCGACGGGAGTAGGCGCAATGAGCAGTTCTTC.

This clone showed up just a few times. The chain couples TRBV5-1 to TRBJ2-3; maybe TRBD1 (9 bases). Germline loops: CDR1 SGHRS, CDR2 YFSETQ. Trimming removed 4 bases at V and 1 base at J, with 31 bases between. The CDR3 is made up of 21 amino acids. The CDR3 DNA sequence: TGCGCCAGCAGCGTCCCCAGGGACAGGGACCGAGCGGGGGCCCGCACAGATACGCAGTATTTT. It is translated as CASSVPRDRDRAGARTDTQYF.

This chain links TRBV19 with TRBJ1-1; 7 nucleotides align to TRBD1. The germline gives CDR1 LNHDA, CDR2 SQIVND (reference sequence). CDR3 length equals 14 residues. Trimming took 3 bases from V and 2 from J; bases not matched to a gene: 3. CDR3 sequence reads: CASSMDRFNTEAFF. The CDR3, as DNA: TGTGCCAGTAGTATGGACAGGTTTAACACTGAAGCTTTCTTT.

This sequence joins TRBV19 and TRBJ2-4, with D possibly called TRBD1 or TRBD2 (5 bases each). The germline gives CDR1 LNHDA, CDR2 SQIVND (reference sequence). The CDR3 has 15 residues. V gave up 6 bases and J gave up 0 bases, with 12 bases separating them. CDR3 sequence (DNA): TGTGCCAGTAGCGATTCAGGGACAGCCAAAAACATTCAGTACTTC. As protein: CASSDSGTAKNIQYF.

The chain links TRBV19 to TRBJ2-7, with D perhaps TRBD1 (6 bases). Trimming took 7 bases from V and 3 from J, leaving 13 bases between them. Germline loops: CDR1 LNHDA, CDR2 SQIVND (reference sequence). There are 13 residues in the CDR3. As DNA, the CDR3 is TGTGCCAGTACTTGGGGCAGGGGCTACGAGCAGTACTTC. This encodes CASTWGRGYEQYF.

Remarks on this clone: This sample includes further DNA sequences coding for the same CDR3. The chain links TRBV5-1 to TRBJ2-7; D possibly corresponds to TRBD2 (5 bases). Trimming shortened V by 0 bases and J by 0 bases, and 7 bases separated the two germline ends. This CDR3 has 14 amino acids. The germline CDR1 and CDR2 sequences are SGHRS and YFSETQ. This chain's CDR3 is CASSLGTVSYEQYF. The CDR3 DNA is TGCGCCAGCAGCTTGGGGACTGTCTCCTACGAGCAGTACTTC.

The J gene is TRBJ2-6, the V gene TRBV6-1; D unresolved. The V gene's germline CDR1 is MNHNS and CDR2 SASEGT. V lost 0 bases and J lost 0, with 6 bases in between. The CDR3 totals 16 residues. CDR3 coding DNA: TGTGCCAGCAGTGAAGCGGCAGGCTCTGGGGCCAACGTCCTGACTTTC. Encoded protein: CASSEAAGSGANVLTF.

This clone has more than one count but fewer than ten. The rearrangement uses TRBV13 and TRBJ1-2; a weak D match, TRBD1 (6 bases). CDR1 PRHDT and CDR2 FYEKMQ come from the germline V gene (reference sequence). There are 14 residues in the CDR3. Trimming pared 5 bases from V and 1 base from J, leaving 11 bases between. CDR3 residues: CASSQGGVNYGYTF. The CDR3 DNA reads as TGTGCCAGCAGCCAAGGGGGAGTTAACTATGGCTACACCTTC.

This chain connects TRBV19 to TRBJ1-2; D not certain. Germline loops: CDR1 LNHDA, CDR2 SQIVND (reference sequence). Trimming stripped 2 bases from V and 8 bases from J, with 12 bases between. The CDR3 covers 13 residues. This CDR3 reads CASSIRDLTGYTF. In nucleotides, the CDR3 is TGTGCCAGTAGTATAAGGGATTTAACGGGCTACACCTTC. Filled out from reference TRBV19 and TRBJ1-2, the complete variable domain reads DGGITQSPKYLFRKEGQNVTLSCEQNLNHDAMYWYRQDPGQGLRLIYYSQIVNDFQKGDIAEGYSVSREKKESFPLTVTSAQKNPTAFYLCASSIRDLTGYTFGSGTRLTVV.

This chain uses TRBV5-6 with TRBJ1-2, with 8 bases aligning to TRBD1. The CDR3 runs 14 residues. Germline CDR1 and CDR2: SGHDT and YYEEEE. Trimming removed 6 bases from V and 0 bases from J; junction bases left unmatched: 4. CDR3 DNA sequence: TGTGCCAGCAACCCGGACAGGGCTAACTATGGCTACACCTTC. It specifies CASNPDRANYGYTF.

This rearrangement joins TRBV30 to TRBJ1-1, with TRBD1 as a possible D gene (6 bases). Germline V CDR1 and CDR2: GTSNPN, SVGIG (reference sequence). Trimming left V 5 bases short and J 1 base short, with 20 bases between. The CDR3 contains 16 residues. CDR3 coding DNA: TGTGCCTGGGGAGACGGAGTGGGGGGCTGGAACACTGAAGCTTTCTTT. It specifies CAWGDGVGGWNTEAFF.

The chain uses TRBV6-5 and TRBJ2-7; TRBD1 matches 7 bases. In germline, CDR1 is MNHEY, CDR2 SVGAGI. The CDR3 spans 15 residues. V shed 2 bases and J 2 bases; nucleotides not matched to a gene: 6. CDR3 residues: CASSYPGQATYEQYF. CDR3 sequence (DNA): TGTGCCAGCAGTTACCCCGGACAGGCCACCTACGAGCAGTACTTC.